The clone carrying this TCR beta chain was detected once. The antigen is not known. These data originate in a study of chemoradiotherapy in HPV16-positive cancers. Regarding the study as a whole: Non-HPV-specific T cells did not expand in tumors during treatment, whereas candidate HPV-specific clones and E7-related motifs did.

Assay: immunoSEQ multiplex PCR; the TCRdb copy retains only in-frame clones and omits some. The sample lists 23,000 or so clones, about 88% seen once, with around 5% in the top ten. CDR1 and CDR2 from the germline V gene are SNHLY and FYNNEI. Deletions cut 4 bases from V and 8 bases from J, with 14 bases between. The CDR3 is 13 amino acids. Sequenced here: blood, sampled from a patient who underwent chemoradiotherapy. This TCR derives from a human donor with HPV-associated anogenital cancer. The chain uses TRBV2 and TRBJ2-5, with D possibly TRBD1 on 6 matching bases. CDR3 region: CASSGTVLGTQYF. CDR3 sequence (DNA): TGTGCCAGCAGTGGGACAGTCTTAGGTACCCAGTACTTC.